The 19 T cell receptor beta chains below all came from one sample that was sequenced in a study of cytomegalovirus exposure and HLA in healthy donors. Primers included in the PCR were 60 Vbeta and 13 Jbeta primers. Libraries were prepared by immunoSEQ multiplex PCR; TCRdb keeps only in-frame clonotypes and omits some of them. In the table there are about 170,000 clones, 62% of which are singletons. Material for sequencing was PBMCs. These receptors all come from a man aged 35 to 55 in good health and CMV-seronegative.

J is TRBJ1-1 and V is TRBV7-3; unclear D gene. The CDR3 loop spans 15 amino acids. The V end lost 2 bases, the J end lost 3 bases, and 13 bases lay between the germline ends. Per germline, CDR1 SGHTA and CDR2 FQGTGA. CDR3 loop: CASSLLGRLDTEAFF. The CDR3 DNA sequence: TGTGCCAGCAGCTTATTGGGCAGGTTGGACACTGAAGCTTTCTTT.

This clone occurred a few times. V gene TRBV4-1 combines with J gene TRBJ2-7, with no clear D. The length of the CDR3 is 11 residues. V lost 0 bases and J lost 6, with 3 bases in between. Germline V CDR1 and CDR2: MGHRA, YSYEKL. This CDR3 is CASSQDSEQYF. The CDR3 DNA reads TGCGCCAGCAGCCAAGACAGCGAGCAGTACTTC.

The chain is built from TRBV13 and TRBJ2-7, with D possibly being TRBD2 (6 bases). V was clipped by 3 bases and J by 6 bases, with 15 bases between them. Germline V CDR1 and CDR2: PRHDT, FYEKMQ (reference sequence). The CDR3 contains 14 residues. CDR3 nucleotide sequence: TGTGCCAGCAGCTTCGGGGGAGACCCCTCCGAGCAGTACTTC. It codes for CASSFGGDPSEQYF.

The rearrangement joins TRBV7-2 to TRBJ2-5, with TRBD1 matching 7 bases. V lost 1 base to trimming and J lost 2 bases; unmatched junction nucleotides: 13. The germline V gene has CDR1 SGHTA and CDR2 FQGNSA. The CDR3 is 18 amino acids. The DNA of the CDR3 is TGTGCCAGCAGCTTAGGGACAGGATCCTATTTCCGACAAGAGACCCAGTACTTC. Its protein product is CASSLGTGSYFRQETQYF.

The CDR3 spells CASSPGGASSGNTIYF. The CDR3 coding sequence is TGTGCCAGCAGCCCGGGGGGGGCTAGCTCTGGAAACACCATATATTTT. The rearrangement links TRBV7-2 to TRBJ1-3, with D possibly TRBD1 on 6 matching bases. Trimming took 5 bases from V and 0 from J, leaving 14 bases between them. The germline CDR1 and CDR2 sequences are SGHTA and FQGNSA. The CDR3 covers 16 residues.

The chain is built from TRBV27 and TRBJ1-1; TRBD1 matches at 11 bases. The V gene end was trimmed by 6 bases and the J gene end by 0 bases; junction bases not matched to a gene: 6. The CDR3 contains 16 residues. Germline CDR1 MNHEY, CDR2 SMNVEV (reference sequence). The CDR3: CASSPGQGEMNTEAFF. As DNA, the CDR3 is TGTGCCAGCAGCCCGGGACAGGGGGAAATGAACACTGAAGCTTTCTTT.

This rearrangement joins TRBV6-5 to TRBJ1-4, with a possible D match to TRBD1 (5 bases). CDR3 length: 14 residues. CDR1 MNHEY and CDR2 SVGAGI come from the germline V gene. V was shortened by 2 bases and J by 7 bases, with 11 bases between the two germline ends. For the CDR3, the DNA is TGTGCCAGCAGTTACCTGCAGACAGTTGAAAAACTGTTTTTT. It is translated as CASSYLQTVEKLFF.

This clone is medium-sized. The V gene is TRBV10-3, the J gene TRBJ1-6; a weak D match, TRBD1 (6 bases). V gave up 8 bases and J gave up 5 bases, with 13 bases separating them. CDR3 length: 14 residues. CDR1 and CDR2 from the germline V gene are ENHRY and SYGVKD. CDR3 sequence reads: CAIWQGRNNSPLHF. The CDR3 bases are TGTGCCATCTGGCAGGGGCGCAATAATTCACCCCTCCACTTT.

In its sample, this clone was seen a few times. The chain uses TRBV9 and TRBJ2-5; a possible D gene is TRBD2 (6 bases). The J call is uncertain, as TRBJ2-7 better fits the DNA end. The CDR3 loop spans 13 amino acids. Germline values: CDR1 SGDLS, CDR2 YYNGEE. The CDR3 region has the DNA TGTGCCAGCAGCGTAACTAGCAGCTCCGAGCAGTACTTC. It yields the protein CASSVTSSSEQYF.

The genes are TRBV11-2 and TRBJ1-3; maybe TRBD1 (6 bases). The germline V and J ends were trimmed by 5 bases and 0 bases, with 14 bases remaining between them. The CDR3 is 16 amino acids. The germline V gene has CDR1 SGHAT and CDR2 FQNNGV. The DNA for the CDR3 is TGTGCCAGCAGCCCAGACAGGCTAATCTCTGGAAACACCATATATTTT. Protein product: CASSPDRLISGNTIYF.

The rearrangement joins TRBV29-1 to TRBJ2-5, with D possibly matching TRBD1 (5 bases). V lost 4 bases to trimming and J lost 5 bases, with 14 bases between them. Germline CDR1 reads SQVTM; CDR2 reads ANQGSEA. The CDR3 totals 13 residues. The CDR3, as DNA: TGCAGCGTTGGTGGCAGGGCAGTGGAGACCCAGTACTTC. Its protein is CSVGGRAVETQYF.

The chain combines TRBV7-2 with TRBJ2-2, with 10 nucleotides matching TRBD1. Losses at the gene ends were 2 bases for V and 7 bases for J; bases not matched to a gene: 7. The CDR3 is 16 residues long. In germline, CDR1 is SGHTA, CDR2 FQGNSA. Here the CDR3 reads CASSLMLDRGYGELFF. DNA of the CDR3: TGTGCCAGCAGCTTAATGCTGGACAGGGGGTACGGGGAGCTGTTTTTT.

The V and J genes are TRBV6-6 and TRBJ2-5, with TRBD1 matching over 9 bases. With 4 bases clipped from V and 5 bases from J, the junction kept 11 bases outside the gene matches. In germline, CDR1 is MNHNY, CDR2 SVGAGI (reference sequence). This CDR3 is built from 16 residues. CDR3 nucleotides: TGTGCCAGCAGTTCTAATTTACAGGGGGCAGTGGAGACCCAGTACTTC. It encodes CASSSNLQGAVETQYF.

The CDR3 protein is CASSFGNLLSYEQYF. The CDR3 DNA sequence: TGTGCCAGCAGCTTCGGGAATCTCCTCTCCTACGAGCAGTACTTC. The rearrangement links TRBV5-6 to TRBJ2-7; TRBD2 is a possible D gene (5 bases). CDR1 SGHDT and CDR2 YYEEEE come from the germline V gene. This CDR3 comprises 15 residues. The V end lost 2 bases, the J end lost 0 bases, and 12 bases lay between the germline ends.

This chain connects TRBV11-3 to TRBJ2-6; 10 nucleotides match TRBD2. Germline CDR1 is SGHNT and CDR2 is YENEEA. This CDR3 has 19 amino acids. Trimming at V came to 2 bases and at J to 7 bases, leaving 14 bases not matched to a gene. The CDR3 loop reads CASSLTGWLAGARANVLTF. Written as DNA, the CDR3 is TGTGCCAGCAGCTTAACAGGGTGGCTAGCGGGAGCTCGAGCCAACGTCCTGACTTTC.

The chain uses TRBV28 and TRBJ2-2; TRBD2 is a possible D gene (6 bases). The CDR3 totals 13 residues. V was cut by 3 bases and J by 6 bases, with 8 bases left in between. Germline V lookup: CDR1 MDHEN, CDR2 SYDVKM. The CDR3 loop is CASSLGGAGELFF. In DNA, the CDR3 is TGTGCCAGCAGTTTGGGCGGGGCCGGGGAGCTGTTTTTT.

V usage is TRBV6-4 and J usage is TRBJ2-1; possible D gene TRBD1, 6 bases. Per the germline V gene, CDR1 is MRHNA and CDR2 is SNTAGT. The V and J ends lost 2 bases and 5 bases respectively, with 10 bases between them. The CDR3 covers 14 residues. CDR3 coding DNA: TGTGCCAGCAGTGACGCGGCAGGGGACAATGAGCAGTTCTTC. This gives the protein CASSDAAGDNEQFF.

The gene calls are TRBV28 and TRBJ1-1; D call uncertain. The germline V gene encodes CDR1 MDHEN and CDR2 SYDVKM. This CDR3 is 14 amino acids long. V lost 1 base and J lost 1, with 7 bases in between. As DNA, the CDR3 is TGTGCCAGCAGTTTATTGGCAGAGAACACTGAAGCTTTCTTT. It yields the protein CASSLLAENTEAFF.

The rearrangement uses TRBV5-1 and TRBJ1-3, with 7 positions matching TRBD1. V lost 0 bases and J lost 2; bases outside the gene matches: 2. This CDR3 is 15 amino acids long. The germline gives CDR1 SGHRS, CDR2 YFSETQ. CDR3 nucleotide sequence: TGCGCCAGCAGCTTGGAGGGGGCCCCTGGAAACACCATATATTTT. This encodes CASSLEGAPGNTIYF.